Below, one T cell receptor (beta chain) is given with its context. The antigen is unknown. Germline V gene sequence: CDR1 SEHNR, CDR2 FQNEAQ (reference sequence). Between the trimmed V and J ends, which lost 1 base and 9 bases, there was a span of 16 bases. The CDR3 length is 14 residues. This sample is drawn from a study of shared clonotypes between healthy human individuals. Study-level findings and limits: Blood was the sole source, and tissue repertoires probably differ.

Evenly divided among several immunoSEQ plates was the genomic DNA of each subset. The assay was immunoSEQ multiplex PCR, and TCRdb's table has in-frame clones only and misses some. The sample shows around 940,000 clones, more than 75% of them seen only once. CD4+ cells were split into CD45RA+ naive and CD45RA-negative memory subsets. The source is a man between 18 and 29 years old in good health. The sample taken for sequencing was memory CD4+ T cells sorted from blood. Subset: CD45RA-negative fraction. The chain uses TRBV7-9 and TRBJ2-7; no definite D call. The DNA of the CDR3 is TGTGCCAGCAGCTTAGACCCACAAACTATGCGGCAGTACTTC. Amino acids: CASSLDPQTMRQYF.